Included here is one T cell receptor beta chain sequence, with context. No antigen is known for it. The CDR3 sequence is 13 residues long. Trimming left V 2 bases short and J 5 bases short, with 9 bases between. The germline V gene encodes CDR1 MNHEY and CDR2 SVGAGI. The data stem from a study of cytomegalovirus exposure and HLA in healthy donors. Whole-study context: About 80 million unique TCRs from HLA-typed donors were held in an early data release.

PCR primers comprised 60 Vbeta and 13 Jbeta primers. The assay was immunoSEQ multiplex PCR, and TCRdb's table has in-frame clones only and misses some. The sample totals approximately 60,000 clones; its top ten clones hold 5.3%. General study results and limits: Researchers reportedly found TCR beta sequences accurately predicted most subjects' HLA-A and HLA-B alleles.

Sequencing was performed on PBMCs. The chain combines TRBV6-5 with TRBJ1-1, with D possibly TRBD1 on 6 matching bases. The source of this sequence is a young man in good health and CMV-seropositive. CDR3 sequence (DNA): TGTGCCAGCAGTTACCTTACAGGGACTGAAGCTTTCTTT. This gives the protein CASSYLTGTEAFF.